Each of the 21 T cell receptor beta chains below was sequenced from the same sample in a study of neoadjuvant anti-PD-1 for oral cavity cancer. TCRdb's copy holds only in-frame clones and misses some; the assay was immunoSEQ multiplex PCR. Here the sample spans about 14,000 clones, approximately 75% being singletons. Regarding time point: after neoadjuvant nivolumab, at surgical resection. Sequences were derived from PBMCs, sampled after nivolumab (anti-PD-1) treatment. These receptors were taken from a person aged 40 to 85 with oral cavity squamous cell carcinoma.

The genes are TRBV2 and TRBJ2-3, with D unclear. V gave up 6 bases and J gave up 0 bases, with 4 bases separating them. The CDR3 extends over 12 amino acids. The germline CDR1 and CDR2 sequences are SNHLY and FYNNEI. CDR3 in DNA: TGTGCCAGCAGGGTTAGCACAGATACGCAGTATTTT. Its protein product is CASRVSTDTQYF.

CDR3 loop: CASMAPRGTDTQYF. CDR3 sequence (DNA): TGCGCCAGCATGGCCCCCCGGGGTACAGATACGCAGTATTTT. The V and J genes are TRBV10-2 and TRBJ2-3; a weak D match, TRBD2 (5 bases). The V gene's germline CDR1 is WSHSY and CDR2 SAAADI. V was clipped by 7 bases and J by 3 bases, with 14 bases between them. The CDR3 spans 14 residues.

This clone occurred once. The gene calls are TRBV7-9 and TRBJ2-3; 8 bases fit TRBD2. Germline loops: CDR1 SEHNR, CDR2 FQNEAQ (reference sequence). This CDR3 comprises 15 residues. V was clipped by 5 bases and J by 4 bases; unmatched bases: 8. CDR3 DNA sequence: TGTGCCAGCAGCCTAGGGACTAGTGCCCCAGATACGCAGTATTTT. Its translation: CASSLGTSAPDTQYF.

The chain carries TRBV28 and TRBJ2-7, with D maybe TRBD2 (6 bases). The germline V gene encodes CDR1 MDHEN and CDR2 SYDVKM. Trimming stripped 5 bases from V and 4 bases from J, with 21 bases between. The CDR3 runs to 16 residues. CDR3 region: CASSPPPGGMRYEQYF. The CDR3 DNA sequence: TGTGCCAGCAGTCCCCCCCCTGGGGGGATGAGGTACGAGCAGTACTTC.

In this sample, this clone turned up once. V usage is TRBV28 and J usage is TRBJ2-7; unclear D gene. This CDR3 region has 14 residues. V was clipped by 6 bases and J by 0 bases, with 12 bases between them. Germline V gives CDR1 MDHEN, CDR2 SYDVKM. The CDR3 bases are TGTGCCAGCAGCACCAAGACACCCTCCTACGAGCAGTACTTC. Its translation is CASSTKTPSYEQYF.

The chain carries TRBV2 and TRBJ1-1, with D possibly being TRBD1 (6 bases). This CDR3 has 13 residues. V lost 6 bases, J lost 4 bases, and 12 bases lay in between. CDR1 is SNHLY, CDR2 FYNNEI, per germline. The DNA of the CDR3 is TGTGCCAGCAGCGCAGGGGACGGCACTGAAGCTTTCTTT. Amino acid sequence: CASSAGDGTEAFF.

V usage is TRBV7-9 and J usage is TRBJ2-7; 8 nucleotides align to TRBD1. Germline loops: CDR1 SEHNR, CDR2 FQNEAQ (reference sequence). V gave up 5 bases and J gave up 2 bases; unmatched junction bases: 11. This CDR3 is 16 amino acids long. CDR3 nucleotides: TGTGCCAGCAGCGAGGGCCTGTGGACAGGGACCTACGAGCAGTACTTC. It is translated as CASSEGLWTGTYEQYF.

V usage is TRBV6-5 and J usage is TRBJ2-7; D remains ambiguous. V lost 0 bases and J 2 bases, leaving 11 bases between the germline ends. Germline V gene data show CDR1 as MNHEY and CDR2 as SVGAGI. The CDR3 spans 15 residues. As DNA, the CDR3 is TGTGCCAGCAGTTACTCGGCCGACCGAGCCTACGAGCAGTACTTC. Encoded protein: CASSYSADRAYEQYF.

CDR3 in amino acids: CASSLVGQINTEAFF. CDR3 bases: TGCGCCAGCAGCTTGGTGGGACAGATAAACACTGAAGCTTTCTTT. This chain connects TRBV5-1 to TRBJ1-1, with 7 bases that match TRBD1. CDR1 SGHRS and CDR2 YFSETQ come from the germline V gene. V shed 0 bases and J 2 bases; nucleotides not matched to a gene: 4. The CDR3 spans 15 residues.

CDR3 sequence (DNA): TGTGCCAGCAGACCCAACCAGGGGGAGCAGTACTTC. The encoded protein is CASRPNQGEQYF. V and J are TRBV27 and TRBJ2-7; perhaps TRBD1 as D (6 bases). The CDR3 consists of 12 residues. Germline V gene lookup returns CDR1 MNHEY and CDR2 SMNVEV (reference sequence). V shed 6 bases and J shed 7 bases, with 13 bases lying between them.

V gene TRBV6-1 combines with J gene TRBJ2-1; D possibly corresponds to TRBD2 (7 bases). The CDR3 is made up of 13 amino acids. Germline CDR1 and CDR2: MNHNS and SASEGT. Trimming took off 7 bases at V and 7 bases at J, with 14 bases between the two ends. For the CDR3, the DNA is TGTGCCAGCATCGGCGGGGGCCTAAATGAGCAGTTCTTC. It encodes CASIGGGLNEQFF.

This clone was counted between two and nine times. The chain is built from TRBV2 and TRBJ2-7; a possible D gene is TRBD2 (6 bases). CDR3 size: 14 residues. From germline, CDR1 is SNHLY and CDR2 FYNNEI. Trimming took off 5 bases at V and 4 bases at J, with 15 bases between the two ends. This CDR3 reads CASSLDSGGYEQYF. CDR3 DNA sequence: TGTGCCAGCAGTCTTGACAGTGGAGGGTACGAGCAGTACTTC.

The chain uses TRBV5-1 and TRBJ2-7, with no clear D. Germline lookup yields CDR1 SGHRS and CDR2 YFSETQ. V lost 4 bases and J lost 1, with 3 bases in between. The CDR3 totals 11 residues. In DNA form, the CDR3 reads TGCGCCAGCAGCCCGTCCTACGAGCAGTACTTC. It encodes CASSPSYEQYF.

The gene calls are TRBV27 and TRBJ1-3; unclear D gene. Germline-derived CDR1 and CDR2 are MNHEY and SMNVEV (reference sequence). Trimming stripped 0 bases from V and 3 bases from J, with 3 bases between. The CDR3 is 13 amino acids. As DNA, the CDR3 is TGTGCCAGCAGTTTATCGGGTGGAAACACCATATATTTT. It yields the protein CASSLSGGNTIYF.

The chain combines TRBV19 with TRBJ2-3; D call uncertain. The CDR3 has 13 residues. CDR1 and CDR2 from the germline V gene are LNHDA and SQIVND (reference sequence). Trimming removed 3 bases from V and 1 base from J, with 5 bases in between. Here the CDR3 DNA reads TGTGCCAGTAGTATTCTGGGCACAGATACGCAGTATTTT. Translated: CASSILGTDTQYF.

The chain combines TRBV7-9 with TRBJ1-1; no clear D. In germline, CDR1 is SEHNR, CDR2 FQNEAQ (reference sequence). The CDR3 totals 13 residues. The V gene lost 5 bases and the J gene lost 4 bases, with 11 bases spanning the gap. CDR3 nucleotides: TGTGCCAGCAGCCCCGGTACGAGCACTGAAGCTTTCTTT. Protein: CASSPGTSTEAFF.

This chain uses TRBV5-1 with TRBJ2-7; possibly TRBD1 or TRBD2 for D (6 bases each). From germline, CDR1 is SGHRS and CDR2 YFSETQ. V was shortened by 0 bases and J by 3 bases, with 13 bases between the two germline ends. The CDR3 runs 15 residues. In DNA, the CDR3 is TGCGCCAGCAGCTTGGGTTCCGGAGGGGGCTACGAGCAGTACTTC. Encoded protein: CASSLGSGGGYEQYF. Supplemented by reference TRBV5-1 and TRBJ2-7, the full variable domain reads KAGVTQTPRYLIKTRGQQVTLSCSPISGHRSVSWYQQTPGQGLQFLFEYFSETQRNKGNFPGRFSGRQFSNSRSEMNVSTLELGDSALYLCASSLGSGGGYEQYFGPGTRLTVT.

The V call is TRBV30, the J call TRBJ1-1, with unresolved D. V shed 2 bases and J shed 1 base, with 8 bases lying between them. The CDR3 has 13 residues. The germline V gene encodes CDR1 GTSNPN and CDR2 SVGIG (reference sequence). Written as DNA, the CDR3 is TGTGCCTGGAGTAGACACCAGAACACTGAAGCTTTCTTT. Translation: CAWSRHQNTEAFF.

The chain joins TRBV5-3 to TRBJ2-7; 7 bases map to TRBD2. TRBV5-3 is treated as an ORF (open reading frame) with a function not yet certain. The CDR3 runs 14 residues. V lost 2 bases and J lost 5; bases outside the gene matches: 7. DNA of the CDR3: TGTGCCAGAAGCTTCAGGCGGGAGCGGCACGAGCAGTACTTC. Protein product: CARSFRRERHEQYF.

This sequence joins TRBV6-5 and TRBJ1-5; 7 bases fit TRBD1. The CDR3 is 16 residues long. Germline CDR1 and CDR2: MNHEY and SVGAGI. With V trimmed by 4 bases and J by 0 bases, 6 bases remained unmatched. CDR3: CASSSGQANSNQPQHF. CDR3 bases: TGTGCCAGCAGTTCAGGACAGGCTAATAGCAATCAGCCCCAGCATTTT.

This clone was counted a few times. This chain connects TRBV23-1 to TRBJ2-2, with D perhaps given as TRBD1 or TRBD2 (6 bases each). TRBV23-1 is marked as an open reading frame, function uncertain. The CDR3 is made up of 13 amino acids. V lost 4 bases, J lost 6 bases, and 9 bases lay in between. The CDR3, as DNA: TGCGCCAGCAGTCGGAGGGGGGCCGGGGAGCTGTTTTTT. Protein product: CASSRRGAGELFF.